This T cell receptor beta chain was recovered during a study of CD8 T cells in ankylosing spondylitis. Findings and limits, study-wide: Characteristic, it appeared, of ankylosing spondylitis blood was a TCR beta motif of roughly eight highly homologous variants. With a CD8+ phenotype, disease-linked clones were relatively rare in peripheral blood. Earlier literature documents some of the motif variants in reactive arthritis synovial fluid and blood.

Quantitative 5'-RACE with molecular barcodes produced the TCR beta libraries. TCRdb processed the 5' RACE reads anew with MiXCR; each CDR3 protein has one entry. The profile shows about 360,000 distinct CDR3 sequences, 20% of them singletons. The germline V gene encodes CDR1 DFQATT and CDR2 SNEGSKA (reference sequence). CDR3 length: 13 residues. The V gene lost 8 bases and the J gene lost 5 bases, with 16 bases spanning the gap. This clonotype was detected only a few times. Antigen: not known. The chain uses TRBV20-1 and TRBJ2-1, with D perhaps being TRBD1 or TRBD2 (6 bases each). This sequence was found in a male donor with ankylosing spondylitis or in good health (not recorded which). Sequences were obtained from blood, either unsorted or a sorted T cell fraction (not recorded which). The CDR3: CSTEEGVNNEQFF. The DNA for the CDR3 is TGCAGTACGGAGGAGGGGGTAAACAATGAGCAGTTCTTC.